Shown below are 10 T cell receptor beta chains from a single sample sequenced in a study of T cells after yellow fever vaccination. TCRdb recomputed calls from the 5' RACE reads with MiXCR, one row per CDR3 protein. The profile covers roughly 400,000 distinct CDR3 sequences, with approximately 18% appearing a single time and about 18% taken by the ten largest. The source was PBMCs, collected before the yellow fever booster vaccination. The receptors come from a man younger than 35 who received the YFV17D yellow fever vaccine.

The chain links TRBV11-2 to TRBJ2-7; 11 nucleotides line up with TRBD2. This CDR3 has 15 amino acids. J was trimmed by 3 bases and V by 2 bases; bases with no gene match: 3. Germline V gene sequence: CDR1 SGHAT, CDR2 FQNNGV. CDR3 sequence reads: CASSLTSGGVYEQYF. CDR3 coding DNA: TGTGCCAGCAGCTTAACTAGCGGGGGAGTCTACGAGCAGTACTTC. The full variable domain, in which reference TRBV11-2 and TRBJ2-7 provide the parts outside the CDR3, is EAGVAQSPRYKIIEKRQSVAFWCNPISGHATLYWYQQILGQGPKLLIQFQNNGVVDDSQLPKDRFSAERLKGVDSTLKIQPAKLEDSAVYLCASSLTSGGVYEQYFGPGTRLTVT.

In this sample, this clonotype turned up a few times. V usage is TRBV7-9 and J usage is TRBJ1-2; D gene ambiguous. The V and J ends lost 4 bases and 6 bases respectively, with 15 bases between them. The CDR3 consists of 14 residues. Germline CDR1 SEHNR, CDR2 FQNEAQ (reference sequence). CDR3 in amino acids: CASSSFGPTDGYTF. In DNA, the CDR3 is TGTGCCAGCAGCTCTTTCGGACCTACGGATGGCTACACCTTC.

In this sample, this clonotype turned up a few times. The V call is TRBV7-9, the J call TRBJ1-2, with a weak D call TRBD1 (6 bases). Trimming left V 1 base short and J 9 bases short, with 9 bases between. The CDR3 length is 12 residues. Germline CDR1 and CDR2: SEHNR and FQNEAQ (reference sequence). The CDR3 loop is CASSLDRESYTF. As DNA, the CDR3 is TGTGCCAGCAGCTTAGACAGGGAGAGCTACACCTTC.

V usage is TRBV29-1 and J usage is TRBJ2-3, with TRBD1 identical over 7 bases. The CDR3 has 14 amino acids. Germline values: CDR1 SQVTM, CDR2 ANQGSEA. V was pared by 0 bases and J by 3 bases, with 3 bases of the junction left unmatched. The CDR3 reads CSVEDDRATDTQYF. The CDR3, as DNA: TGCAGCGTTGAAGACGACAGGGCAACAGATACGCAGTATTTT.

The chain links TRBV6-5 to TRBJ1-4; D is possibly TRBD1 (6 bases). Germline V lookup: CDR1 MNHEY, CDR2 SVGAGI. Trimming left V 6 bases short and J 5 bases short, with 13 bases between. The CDR3 length is 14 residues. This CDR3 reads CASRRTAFNEKLFF. DNA for the CDR3: TGTGCCAGCAGGAGGACAGCCTTCAATGAAAAACTGTTTTTT.

This clonotype showed up just a few times. The rearrangement uses TRBV20-1 and TRBJ2-5, with TRBD1 matching over 10 bases. The CDR3 sequence is 13 residues long. CDR1 is DFQATT, CDR2 SNEGSKA, per germline (reference sequence). The ends lost 6 bases at V and 5 bases at J; junction bases unmatched: 6. The CDR3 protein is CSAPTGGWETQYF. In DNA, the CDR3 is TGCAGTGCACCGACAGGGGGCTGGGAGACCCAGTACTTC.

This clonotype was observed a few times. The chain uses TRBV30 and TRBJ1-2, with 7 bases fitting TRBD1. The V gene's germline CDR1 is GTSNPN and CDR2 SVGIG (reference sequence). The CDR3 contains 14 residues. V trimming: 4 bases; J trimming: 0 bases; junction bases outside the gene matches: 5. The CDR3 DNA is TGTGCCTGGACAGAGGGGGCAACTAACTATGGCTACACCTTC. Amino acid sequence: CAWTEGATNYGYTF.

The V call is TRBV27, the J call TRBJ2-1; D is unclear. Trimming took off 5 bases at V and 6 bases at J, with 14 bases between the two ends. CDR3 size: 14 residues. Germline V gives CDR1 MNHEY, CDR2 SMNVEV (reference sequence). CDR3 bases: TGTGCCAGCAGTAGAGACCGCAGAGGCAATGAGCAGTTCTTC. Amino acid sequence: CASSRDRRGNEQFF.

The rearrangement joins TRBV2 to TRBJ2-5; D is perhaps TRBD1 or TRBD2 (5 bases each). Germline assignment: CDR1 SNHLY and CDR2 FYNNEI. The CDR3 sequence is 15 residues long. V gave up 6 bases and J gave up 1 base, with 15 bases separating them. CDR3 sequence (DNA): TGTGCCAGCAGCGACGCGGATGGGACCCAAGAGACCCAGTACTTC. Residues: CASSDADGTQETQYF.

In nucleotides, the CDR3 is TGTGCCAGCAGCTTAGATAGCGGGGGGGCCGGAAATACGCAGTATTTT. This encodes CASSLDSGGAGNTQYF. The V call is TRBV7-2, the J call TRBJ2-3; 11 nucleotides agree with TRBD2. Germline V lookup: CDR1 SGHTA, CDR2 FQGNSA. The ends lost 1 base at V and 7 bases at J; junction bases unmatched: 7. There are 16 residues in the CDR3. Drawing the rest from reference TRBV7-2 and TRBJ2-3, the complete variable domain is GAGVSQSPSNKVTEKGKDVELRCDPISGHTALYWYRQSLGQGLEFLIYFQGNSAPDKSGLPSDRFSAERTGGSVSTLTIQRTQQEDSAVYLCASSLDSGGAGNTQYFGPGTRLTVL.